What follows are 28 T cell receptor beta chains derived from one specimen sequenced in a study of patients and donors after allogeneic stem cell transplantation. TCRdb analysed the RT-PCR reads with MiXCR anew, one entry per CDR3 protein. The repertoire holds about 960,000 distinct CDR3 sequences, with approximately 19% as singletons. Sequenced input: blood, either unsorted or a sorted T cell fraction (not recorded which). These receptors came from a human donor who was either an allogeneic HSCT recipient or a stem cell or donor lymphocyte infusion donor (not recorded which). It is not recorded whose cells these are; they may come from a transplant donor.

On this clonotype itself: One end of the junction fails to match germline, which may point to a read error. V and J are TRBV5-1 and TRBJ1-2, with D unclear. Germline V lookup: CDR1 SGHRS, CDR2 YFSETQ. The CDR3 length is 14 residues. CDR3 bases: TGCGCCAGCAGCAATACTTCAAATAACTATGGCTGCACCTTC. This codes for CASSNTSNNYGCTF.

In its sample, this clonotype was seen a few times. J is TRBJ2-1 and V is TRBV14; TRBD1 agrees at 8 bases. There are 19 residues in the CDR3. Unmatched junction bases numbered 14, after V lost 4 bases and J lost 0 bases. Germline V gene sequence: CDR1 SGHDN, CDR2 FVKESK. CDR3 sequence reads: CASSRDRQRIKSSYNEQFF. The DNA of the CDR3 is TGTGCCAGCAGCCGGGACAGGCAACGCATTAAGAGCTCCTACAATGAGCAGTTCTTC.

This clonotype was counted at least ten times. This chain connects TRBV5-1 to TRBJ2-1, with 8 bases lining up with TRBD2. Germline V gene sequence: CDR1 SGHRS, CDR2 YFSETQ. V shed 3 bases and J 5 bases; nucleotides not matched to a gene: 7. This CDR3 is 15 amino acids long. The CDR3 reads CASSSRLAPNNEQFF. The CDR3 nucleotides read TGCGCCAGCAGCTCTCGACTAGCGCCCAACAATGAGCAGTTCTTC. Together with reference TRBV5-1 and TRBJ2-1, the CDR3 gives the full variable domain: KAGVTQTPRYLIKTRGQQVTLSCSPISGHRSVSWYQQTPGQGLQFLFEYFSETQRNKGNFPGRFSGRQFSNSRSEMNVSTLELGDSALYLCASSSRLAPNNEQFFGPGTRLTVL.

The CDR3 DNA reads as TGTGCCAGCAGTGAATCGATGGTCGGCAGGGGAAGGATGATACAGCCCCAGCATTTT. Residues: CASSESMVGRGRMIQPQHF. V is TRBV6-4 and J is TRBJ1-5; a possible D gene is TRBD1 (6 bases). V lost 3 bases and J 7 bases, leaving 28 bases between the germline ends. CDR1 and CDR2 from the germline V gene are MRHNA and SNTAGT. The length of the CDR3 is 19 residues.

This clonotype was seen a few times. V and J are TRBV20-1 and TRBJ2-7, with D unclear. The V and J ends lost 5 bases and 2 bases respectively, with 16 bases between them. There are 14 residues in the CDR3. CDR1 is DFQATT, CDR2 SNEGSKA, per germline (reference sequence). CDR3 sequence (DNA): TGCAGTGCTCCATTCGTACGGGCAACCTACGAGCAGTACTTC. Amino acid sequence: CSAPFVRATYEQYF.

V usage is TRBV7-9 and J usage is TRBJ1-5; the D is unclear. This CDR3 has 14 residues. Trimming cost V 1 base and J 0 bases, with 4 bases left between them. CDR1 and CDR2 from the germline V gene are SEHNR and FQNEAQ (reference sequence). The CDR3: CASSLEYSNQPQHF. In DNA form, the CDR3 reads TGTGCCAGCAGCTTAGAGTATAGCAATCAGCCCCAGCATTTT.

This clonotype has just a few counts. The V call is TRBV3-1, the J call TRBJ2-7; D uncertain. The CDR3 is made up of 16 amino acids. V lost 0 bases to trimming and J lost 1 base, with 13 bases between them. Germline CDR1 is LGHDT and CDR2 is YNNKEL (reference sequence). CDR3 in DNA: TGTGCCAGCAGCCAAGAAACGCGAACGGCATCCTACGAGCAGTACTTC. Encoded protein: CASSQETRTASYEQYF.

This chain links TRBV6-1 with TRBJ2-5; D is tentatively TRBD1 or TRBD2 (5 bases each). The CDR3 contains 13 residues. The V gene's germline CDR1 is MNHNS and CDR2 SASEGT. The V end lost 6 bases, the J end lost 4 bases, and 12 bases lay between the germline ends. In DNA form, the CDR3 reads TGTGCCAGCAGATCCCCGGGGACAGAGACCCAGTACTTC. Its translation is CASRSPGTETQYF.

This rearrangement joins TRBV29-1 to TRBJ2-5, with D perhaps TRBD1 (6 bases). V was trimmed by 4 bases and J by 5 bases, leaving 14 bases between them. Germline CDR1 is SQVTM and CDR2 is ANQGSEA. The CDR3 loop spans 13 amino acids. The CDR3: CSVGLLTGETQYF. The CDR3, as DNA: TGCAGCGTTGGCTTGCTTACAGGGGAGACCCAGTACTTC.

The genes are TRBV7-8 and TRBJ2-4; TRBD1 might be the D (6 bases). The V end was cut by 5 bases, the J end by 3 bases, with 17 bases between. Germline values: CDR1 SGHVS, CDR2 FQNEAQ. The CDR3 totals 16 residues. Here the CDR3 reads CASSQNLQGGKNIQYF. The CDR3 DNA reads as TGTGCCAGCAGCCAGAACCTACAGGGCGGCAAAAACATTCAGTACTTC.

This rearrangement joins TRBV9 to TRBJ2-2; 7 nucleotides match TRBD1. V dropped 7 bases and J dropped 2; count of bases not matched to a gene: 17. The V gene's germline CDR1 is SGDLS and CDR2 YYNGEE. The length of the CDR3 is 18 residues. Here the CDR3 reads CASSQNRGNRQNTGELFF. The DNA for the CDR3 is TGTGCCAGCTCCCAGAACAGGGGAAACAGACAAAACACCGGGGAGCTGTTTTTT.

This clonotype came up a few times. The V gene is TRBV3-1, the J gene TRBJ2-2; D is possibly TRBD2 (7 bases). Germline CDR1 is LGHDT and CDR2 is YNNKEL (reference sequence). With 1 base removed from V and 6 bases from J, the gap between germline ends came to 12 bases. The CDR3 spans 15 residues. The CDR3 region has the DNA TGTGCCAGCAGCCAAGTCGGGGGGCCGGCCGGGGAGCTGTTTTTT. Amino acids: CASSQVGGPAGELFF.

This clonotype turned up a few times. V gene TRBV29-1 combines with J gene TRBJ2-7; perhaps D is TRBD1 or TRBD2 (5 bases each). Germline V gives CDR1 SQVTM, CDR2 ANQGSEA. Trimming cost V 4 bases and J 6 bases, with 10 bases left between them. CDR3 length equals 11 residues. The CDR3 sequence is CSVGAGTEQYF. CDR3 nucleotide sequence: TGCAGCGTTGGGGCAGGGACCGAGCAGTACTTC.

The chain uses TRBV12-3 or TRBV12-4 and TRBJ2-3; D gene unclear. Between the trimmed V and J ends, which lost 3 bases and 2 bases, there was a span of 15 bases. The CDR3 spans 16 residues. In nucleotides, the CDR3 is TGTGCCAGCAGTTTTAAAACAGTACTATCCACAGATACGCAGTATTTT. Translation gives CASSFKTVLSTDTQYF.

V usage is TRBV18 and J usage is TRBJ1-1; 9 bases are a match to TRBD1. There are 16 residues in the CDR3. Germline V lookup: CDR1 KGHSH, CDR2 LQKENI. Germline trimming cut 3 bases from V and 1 base from J; bases unmatched to any gene: 6. The CDR3 coding sequence is TGTGCCAGCTCACCTCGACCGGGACAGGGGAACACTGAAGCTTTCTTT. It codes for CASSPRPGQGNTEAFF.

V gene TRBV20-1 combines with J gene TRBJ2-3, with D possibly matching TRBD2 (6 bases). V lost 3 bases to trimming and J lost 2 bases, with 15 bases between them. This CDR3 is 15 amino acids long. CDR1 and CDR2 (germline): DFQATT, SNEGSKA (reference sequence). The CDR3 loop reads CSARVSAGNTDTQYF. CDR3 DNA: TGCAGTGCTAGGGTTTCAGCGGGCAACACAGATACGCAGTATTTT.

The V call is TRBV5-1, the J call TRBJ2-2; D remains ambiguous. Germline V gene lookup returns CDR1 SGHRS and CDR2 YFSETQ. V was cut by 3 bases and J by 2 bases, with 8 bases left in between. The CDR3 length is 14 residues. CDR3 protein: CASSSGFNTGELFF. CDR3 in DNA: TGCGCCAGCAGCTCTGGCTTCAACACCGGGGAGCTGTTTTTT.

This chain uses TRBV2 with TRBJ2-7, with TRBD2 identical over 13 bases. CDR3 length: 13 residues. V trimming: 10 bases; J trimming: 3 bases; junction bases outside the gene matches: 3. Germline CDR1 reads SNHLY; CDR2 reads FYNNEI. The CDR3 reads CATGTSGIYEQYF. The DNA for the CDR3 is TGTGCCACGGGGACTAGCGGGATCTACGAGCAGTACTTC.

This chain joins TRBV5-1 and TRBJ1-1, with D uncertain. Germline lookup yields CDR1 SGHRS and CDR2 YFSETQ. Trimming took 0 bases from V and 1 from J, leaving 10 bases between them. The CDR3 covers 15 residues. The CDR3 region is CASSLGPDKNTEAFF. CDR3 nucleotides: TGCGCCAGCAGCTTGGGGCCAGACAAGAACACTGAAGCTTTCTTT.

The chain uses TRBV7-2 and TRBJ1-4; TRBD1 agrees at 11 bases. CDR1 is SGHTA and CDR2 is FQGNSA in the germline V gene. V lost 4 bases, J lost 8 bases, and 6 bases stayed unmatched. The CDR3 runs 15 residues. The CDR3 protein is CASSSDRGLREKLFF. CDR3 sequence (DNA): TGTGCCAGCAGCTCGGACAGGGGGCTAAGGGAAAAACTGTTTTTT.

This clonotype occurred a few times. The V and J genes are TRBV5-1 and TRBJ2-7; 10 bases align to TRBD2. CDR1 and CDR2 (germline): SGHRS, YFSETQ. The CDR3 has 14 amino acids. V was pared by 0 bases and J by 7 bases, with 4 bases of the junction left unmatched. The CDR3 sequence is CASSLELAGSEQYF. CDR3 coding DNA: TGCGCCAGCAGCTTGGAACTAGCGGGATCTGAGCAGTACTTC.

This clonotype was picked up many times. The chain joins TRBV12-3 or TRBV12-4 to TRBJ1-1; D not resolved. This CDR3 spans 15 amino acids. V was cut by 5 bases and J by 7 bases, with 20 bases left in between. The CDR3 nucleotides read TGTGCCAGCAGTCCAGAATCAGACGGGAGCATTGAAGCTTTCTTT. Translation gives CASSPESDGSIEAFF.

The chain joins TRBV20-1 to TRBJ1-2; 12 bases are a match to TRBD1. Germline assignment: CDR1 DFQATT and CDR2 SNEGSKA (reference sequence). The trim removed 3 bases at V and 4 bases at J, leaving 9 bases unmatched. The CDR3 spans 16 residues. Here the CDR3 reads CSARLGTGGLPYGYTF. The CDR3 DNA sequence: TGCAGTGCTAGGTTAGGGACAGGGGGCCTTCCCTATGGCTACACCTTC.

The V call is TRBV28, the J call TRBJ1-2; perhaps TRBD1 as D (5 bases). The CDR3 is made up of 14 amino acids. The germline gives CDR1 MDHEN, CDR2 SYDVKM. V gave up 3 bases and J gave up 7 bases, with 15 bases separating them. CDR3 protein: CASSFSLGGSGYTF. The CDR3 nucleotides read TGTGCCAGCAGTTTCTCTTTGGGGGGAAGTGGCTACACCTTC.

Only a few counts were recorded for this clonotype. The V and J genes are TRBV3-1 and TRBJ1-2; no clear D. Trimming removed 0 bases at V and 3 bases at J, with 8 bases between. This CDR3 is built from 14 residues. Looked up from germline, CDR1 is LGHDT and CDR2 is YNNKEL (reference sequence). Here the CDR3 DNA reads TGTGCCAGCAGCCAAGATCCCTTCTACTATGGCTACACCTTC. It specifies CASSQDPFYYGYTF. Full variable domain (rest looked up from reference TRBV3-1 and TRBJ1-2): DTAVSQTPKYLVTQMGNDKSIKCEQNLGHDTMYWYKQDSKKFLKIMFSYNNKELIINETVPNRFSPKSPDKAHLNLHINSLELGDSAVYFCASSQDPFYYGYTFGSGTRLTVV.

V usage is TRBV4-2 and J usage is TRBJ2-1; D ambiguous. The CDR3 consists of 12 residues. Germline V gene sequence: CDR1 LGHNA, CDR2 YNFKEQ. V lost 4 bases to trimming and J lost 10 bases, with 11 bases between them. CDR3 loop: CASSPDGWEQFF. The CDR3 coding sequence is TGTGCCAGCAGCCCCGATGGTTGGGAGCAGTTCTTC.

This clonotype was seen more than once but under ten times. At one of its ends the junction is not consistent with the germline gene, which may arise from a read error. V usage is TRBV5-1 and J usage is TRBJ2-5; 9 positions match TRBD2. The CDR3 runs to 14 residues. Looked up from germline, CDR1 is SGHRS and CDR2 is YFSETQ. The CDR3 DNA follows: TGCGCCAGCAGATTGGGCGGGAGGGAAGAGACCCAGTACTTC. It is translated as CASRLGGREETQYF.

There are a few counts of this clonotype. The chain has TRBV10-3 and TRBJ2-7; TRBD2 agrees at 10 bases. CDR1 ENHRY and CDR2 SYGVKD come from the germline V gene. The CDR3 has 15 residues. After removal of 3 bases from V and 2 bases from J, the junction contained 4 bases not matched to a gene. CDR3 sequence reads: CAISEASGSPYEQYF. The DNA for the CDR3 is TGTGCCATCAGTGAAGCTAGCGGGAGCCCCTACGAGCAGTACTTC.